This T cell receptor beta chain was identified during a study of T cells in Graves' hyperthyroidism and ophthalmopathy. The CDR3 contains 12 residues. The V gene lost 8 bases and the J gene lost 8 bases, with 12 bases spanning the gap. Germline V gene sequence: CDR1 MNHNS, CDR2 SASEGT. It was 8 to 10 ml of fresh peripheral blood that supplied the PBMCs. The TCR beta CDR3 regions underwent amplification using RNA transcripts as the source. The HTBI primer set was used in a first-round RT-PCR of the TCR CDR3. TCRdb processed the multiplex PCR reads anew with MiXCR; each CDR3 protein has one entry. The repertoire has more than 350,000 distinct CDR3 sequences, 15% of them found once; the top ten carry over 25%.

V and J are TRBV6-1 and TRBJ1-4; D is perhaps TRBD1 (5 bases). Sequenced sample: blood. The clonotype comes from a woman younger than 45 with Graves' hyperthyroidism. The CDR3 nucleotides read TGTGCCAGCGGGACGAGGGGCGAAAAACTGTTTTTT. It encodes CASGTRGEKLFF.